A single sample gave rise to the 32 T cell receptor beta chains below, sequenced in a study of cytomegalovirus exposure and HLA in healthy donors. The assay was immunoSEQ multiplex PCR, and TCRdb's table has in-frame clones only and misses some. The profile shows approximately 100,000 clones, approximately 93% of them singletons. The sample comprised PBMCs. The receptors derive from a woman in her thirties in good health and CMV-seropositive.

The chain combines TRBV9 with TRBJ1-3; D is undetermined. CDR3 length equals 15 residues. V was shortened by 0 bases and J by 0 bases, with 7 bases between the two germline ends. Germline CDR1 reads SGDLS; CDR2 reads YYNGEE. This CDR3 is CASSVGFSSGNTIYF. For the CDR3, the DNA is TGTGCCAGCAGCGTAGGGTTTAGCTCTGGAAACACCATATATTTT.

In DNA, the CDR3 is TGTGCCAGCAGTGAGGGACTCCTCGGGAGGGCAACTAATGAAAAACTGTTTTTT. This gives the protein CASSEGLLGRATNEKLFF. The J gene is TRBJ1-4, the V gene TRBV9; D perhaps matches TRBD1 (5 bases). The CDR3 is 18 residues long. The V end was cut by 5 bases, the J end by 0 bases, with 20 bases between. Germline CDR1 reads SGDLS; CDR2 reads YYNGEE.

The CDR3 DNA reads TGTGCCAGCAGCTCGGAACTAGCGGGAGTTTTATTCTTC. This codes for CASSSELAGVLFF. The chain couples TRBV9 to TRBJ2-1; 11 bases align to TRBD2. V lost 4 bases to trimming and J lost 16 bases; unmatched junction nucleotides: 10. CDR1 is SGDLS and CDR2 is YYNGEE in the germline V gene. This CDR3 spans 13 amino acids.

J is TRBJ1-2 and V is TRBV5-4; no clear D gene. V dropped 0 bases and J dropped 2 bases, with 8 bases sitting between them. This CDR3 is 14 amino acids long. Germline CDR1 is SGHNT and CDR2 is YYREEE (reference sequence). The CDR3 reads CASSLVGENYGYTF. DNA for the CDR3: TGTGCCAGCAGCTTGGTCGGGGAGAACTATGGCTACACCTTC.

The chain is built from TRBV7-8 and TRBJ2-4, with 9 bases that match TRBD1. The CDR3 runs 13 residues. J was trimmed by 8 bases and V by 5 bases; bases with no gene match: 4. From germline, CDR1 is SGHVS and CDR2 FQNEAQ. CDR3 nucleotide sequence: TGTGCCAGCAGCCGGGACAGGGCGGACATTCAGTACTTC. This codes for CASSRDRADIQYF.

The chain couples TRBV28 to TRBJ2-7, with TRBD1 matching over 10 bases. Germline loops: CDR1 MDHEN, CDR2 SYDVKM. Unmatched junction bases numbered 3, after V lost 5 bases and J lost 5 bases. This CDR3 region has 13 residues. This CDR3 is CASSKDRGDEQYF. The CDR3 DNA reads TGTGCCAGCAGTAAGGACAGGGGGGACGAGCAGTACTTC.

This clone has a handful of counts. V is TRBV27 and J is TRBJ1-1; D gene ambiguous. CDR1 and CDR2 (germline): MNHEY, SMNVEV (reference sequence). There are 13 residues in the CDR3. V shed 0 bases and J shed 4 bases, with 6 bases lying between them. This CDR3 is CASSLSVSTEAFF. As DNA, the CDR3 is TGTGCCAGCAGTTTATCGGTCAGCACTGAAGCTTTCTTT.

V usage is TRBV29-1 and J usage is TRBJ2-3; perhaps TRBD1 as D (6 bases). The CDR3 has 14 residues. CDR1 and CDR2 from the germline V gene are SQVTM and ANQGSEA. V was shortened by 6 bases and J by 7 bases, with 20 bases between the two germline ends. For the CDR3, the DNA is TGCAGCGTCCTACGGGACAACTGGGAGCATACGCAGTATTTT. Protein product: CSVLRDNWEHTQYF.

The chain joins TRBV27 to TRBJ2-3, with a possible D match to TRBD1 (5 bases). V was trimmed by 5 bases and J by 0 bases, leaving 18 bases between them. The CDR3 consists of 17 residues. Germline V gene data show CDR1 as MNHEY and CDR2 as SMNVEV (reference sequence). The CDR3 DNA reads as TGTGCCAGCAGTCCTGCACCACAGGTCCGAAGCACAGATACGCAGTATTTT. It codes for CASSPAPQVRSTDTQYF.

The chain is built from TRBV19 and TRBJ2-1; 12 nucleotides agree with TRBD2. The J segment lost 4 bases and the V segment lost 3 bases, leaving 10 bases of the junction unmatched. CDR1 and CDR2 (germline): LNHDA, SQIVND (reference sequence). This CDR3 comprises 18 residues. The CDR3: CASSIGLAGLLGYNEQFF. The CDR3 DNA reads TGTGCCAGTAGTATCGGACTAGCGGGACTGTTGGGGTACAATGAGCAGTTCTTC.

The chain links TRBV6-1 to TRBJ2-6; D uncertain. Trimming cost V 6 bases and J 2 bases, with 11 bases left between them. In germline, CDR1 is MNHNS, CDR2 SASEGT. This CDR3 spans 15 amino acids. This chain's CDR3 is CASRVGRTGANVLTF. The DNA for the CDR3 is TGTGCCAGCAGAGTTGGCAGGACTGGGGCCAACGTCCTGACTTTC.

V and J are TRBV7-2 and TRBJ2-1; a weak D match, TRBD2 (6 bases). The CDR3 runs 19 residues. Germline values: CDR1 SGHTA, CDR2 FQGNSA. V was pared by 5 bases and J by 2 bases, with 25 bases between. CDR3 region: CASSRTIYRDSITYNEQFF. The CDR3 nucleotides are TGTGCCAGCAGCCGGACGATTTACCGGGACTCTATAACCTACAATGAGCAGTTCTTC.

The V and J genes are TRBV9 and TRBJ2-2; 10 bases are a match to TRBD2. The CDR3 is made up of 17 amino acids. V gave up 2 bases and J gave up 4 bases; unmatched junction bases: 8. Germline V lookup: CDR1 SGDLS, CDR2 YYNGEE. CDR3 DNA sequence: TGTGCCAGCAGCGTCCGGAGCGGGAGGGAAGTCACCGGGGAGCTGTTTTTT. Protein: CASSVRSGREVTGELFF.

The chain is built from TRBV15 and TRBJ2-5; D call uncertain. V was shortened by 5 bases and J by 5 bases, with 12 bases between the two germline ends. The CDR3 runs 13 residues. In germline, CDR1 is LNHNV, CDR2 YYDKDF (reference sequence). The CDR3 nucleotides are TGTGCCACCAGCCCCCCTCCGGAGGAGACCCAGTACTTC. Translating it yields CATSPPPEETQYF.

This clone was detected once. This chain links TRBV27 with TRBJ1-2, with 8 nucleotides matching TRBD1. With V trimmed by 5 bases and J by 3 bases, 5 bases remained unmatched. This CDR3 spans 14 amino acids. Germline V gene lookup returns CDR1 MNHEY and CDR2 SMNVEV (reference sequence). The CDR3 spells CASSVDRGYYGYTF. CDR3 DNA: TGTGCCAGCAGTGTAGACAGGGGTTACTATGGCTACACCTTC.

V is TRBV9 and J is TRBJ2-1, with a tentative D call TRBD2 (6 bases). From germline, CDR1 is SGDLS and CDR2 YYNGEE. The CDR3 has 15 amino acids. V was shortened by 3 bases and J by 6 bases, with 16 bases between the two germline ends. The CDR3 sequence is CASSGSMAGGNEQFF. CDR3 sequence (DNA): TGTGCCAGCAGCGGATCGATGGCCGGGGGCAATGAGCAGTTCTTC.

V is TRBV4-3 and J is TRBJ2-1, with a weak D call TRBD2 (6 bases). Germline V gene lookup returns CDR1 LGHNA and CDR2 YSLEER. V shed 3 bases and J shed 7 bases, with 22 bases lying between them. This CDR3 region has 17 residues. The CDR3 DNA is TGCGCCAGCAGCCAGGGGGGACTTACCCTGGGACGAAATGAGCAGTTCTTC. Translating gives CASSQGGLTLGRNEQFF.

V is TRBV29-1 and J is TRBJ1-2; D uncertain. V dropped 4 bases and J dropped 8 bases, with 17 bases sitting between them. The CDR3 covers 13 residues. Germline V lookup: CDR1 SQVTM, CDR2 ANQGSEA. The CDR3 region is CSVATDGRVGYTF. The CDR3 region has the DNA TGCAGCGTTGCTACGGATGGGCGGGTAGGCTACACCTTC.

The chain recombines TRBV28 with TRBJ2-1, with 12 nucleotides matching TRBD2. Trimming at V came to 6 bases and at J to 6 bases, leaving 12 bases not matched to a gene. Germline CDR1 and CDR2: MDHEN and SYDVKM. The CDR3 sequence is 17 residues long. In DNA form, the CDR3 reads TGTGCCAGCAGAAGTCCGGCCTCTAGCGGGAGGGCCAATGAGCAGTTCTTC. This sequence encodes CASRSPASSGRANEQFF. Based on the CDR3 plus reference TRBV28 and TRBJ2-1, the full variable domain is DVKVTQSSRYLVKRTGEKVFLECVQDMDHENMFWYRQDPGLGLRLIYFSYDVKMKEKGDIPEGYSVSREKKERFSLILESASTNQTSMYLCASRSPASSGRANEQFFGPGTRLTVL.

CDR3 DNA: TGTGCCAGCAGCCTGAAAAGAGGGGGACAGTACAATGAGCAGTTCTTC. Residues: CASSLKRGGQYNEQFF. This rearrangement joins TRBV5-4 to TRBJ2-1, with TRBD1 matching over 7 bases. The CDR3 is made up of 16 amino acids. CDR1 is SGHNT and CDR2 is YYREEE in the germline V gene (reference sequence). The junction had 11 bases not matched to a gene; V was cut back by 4 bases and J by 4 bases.

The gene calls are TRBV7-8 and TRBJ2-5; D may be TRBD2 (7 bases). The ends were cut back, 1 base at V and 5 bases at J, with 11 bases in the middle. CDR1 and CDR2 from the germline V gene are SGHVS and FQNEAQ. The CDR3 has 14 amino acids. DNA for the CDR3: TGTGCCAGCAGCTTAGGGGGGAGGGGGGAGACCCAGTACTTC. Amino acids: CASSLGGRGETQYF.

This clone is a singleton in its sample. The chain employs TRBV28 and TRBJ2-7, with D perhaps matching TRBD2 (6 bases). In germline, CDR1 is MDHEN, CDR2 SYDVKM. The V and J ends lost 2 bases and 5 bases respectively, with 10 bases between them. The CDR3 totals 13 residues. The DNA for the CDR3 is TGTGCCAGCAGTTTAGCGGGGTTGAACGAGCAGTACTTC. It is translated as CASSLAGLNEQYF.

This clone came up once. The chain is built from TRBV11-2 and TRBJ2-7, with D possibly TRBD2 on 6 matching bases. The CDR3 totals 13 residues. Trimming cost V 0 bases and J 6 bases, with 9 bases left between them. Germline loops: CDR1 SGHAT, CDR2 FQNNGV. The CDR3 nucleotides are TGTGCCAGCAGCTTAGACGGGACTGGCGAGCAGTACTTC. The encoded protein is CASSLDGTGEQYF.

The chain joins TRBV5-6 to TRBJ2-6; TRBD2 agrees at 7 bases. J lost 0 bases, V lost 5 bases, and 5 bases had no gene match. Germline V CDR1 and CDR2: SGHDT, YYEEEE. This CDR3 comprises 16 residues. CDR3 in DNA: TGTGCCAGCAGGGAGAGCGGGGTCTCTGGGGCCAACGTCCTGACTTTC. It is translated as CASRESGVSGANVLTF.

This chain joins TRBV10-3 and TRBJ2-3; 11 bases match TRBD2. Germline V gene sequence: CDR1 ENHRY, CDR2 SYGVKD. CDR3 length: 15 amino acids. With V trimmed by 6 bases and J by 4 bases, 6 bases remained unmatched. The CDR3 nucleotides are TGTGCCATCAGCATCATAGCGGGAGGGGCAGATACGCAGTATTTT. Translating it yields CAISIIAGGADTQYF.

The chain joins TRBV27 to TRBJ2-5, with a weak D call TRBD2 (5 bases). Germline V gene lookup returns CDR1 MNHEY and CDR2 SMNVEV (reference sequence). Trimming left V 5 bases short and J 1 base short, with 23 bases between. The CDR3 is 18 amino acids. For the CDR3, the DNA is TGTGCCAGCAGTCCCCGGGGAAACTTAAAGACCGGCCAAGAGACCCAGTACTTC. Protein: CASSPRGNLKTGQETQYF.

Here the CDR3 reads CAIIYRQETQYF. Written as DNA, the CDR3 is TGTGCCATCATATACAGGCAAGAGACCCAGTACTTC. The chain recombines TRBV10-3 with TRBJ2-5, with TRBD1 as a possible D gene (5 bases). CDR1 is ENHRY and CDR2 is SYGVKD in the germline V gene. The CDR3 loop spans 12 amino acids. V shed 7 bases and J shed 2 bases, with 8 bases lying between them.

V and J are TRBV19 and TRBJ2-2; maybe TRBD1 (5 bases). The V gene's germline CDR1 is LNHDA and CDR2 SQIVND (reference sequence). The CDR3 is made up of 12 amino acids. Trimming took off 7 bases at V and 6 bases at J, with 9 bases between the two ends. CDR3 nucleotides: TGTGCCAGTAAGGGGTCCCCCGGGGAGCTGTTTTTT. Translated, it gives CASKGSPGELFF.

DNA of the CDR3: TGTGCCAGCAGCTTTACTAGCGGGAGGGGGGGAGAGCAGTTCTTC. It specifies CASSFTSGRGGEQFF. The V call is TRBV5-4, the J call TRBJ2-1; 13 bases are a match to TRBD2. The V and J ends lost 2 bases and 10 bases, in that order; junction bases with no gene match: 6. This CDR3 has 15 amino acids. Germline V gene data show CDR1 as SGHNT and CDR2 as YYREEE (reference sequence).

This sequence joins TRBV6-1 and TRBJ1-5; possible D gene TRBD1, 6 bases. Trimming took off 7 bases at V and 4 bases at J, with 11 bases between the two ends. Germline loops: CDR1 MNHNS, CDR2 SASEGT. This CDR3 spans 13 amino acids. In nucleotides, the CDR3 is TGTGCCAGCAACCGGGACATTAATCAGCCCCAGCATTTT. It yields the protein CASNRDINQPQHF.

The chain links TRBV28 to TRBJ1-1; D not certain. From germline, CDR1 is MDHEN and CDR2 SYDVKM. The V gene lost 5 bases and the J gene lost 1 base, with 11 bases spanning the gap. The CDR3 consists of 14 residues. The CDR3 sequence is CASSPQVANTEAFF. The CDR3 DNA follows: TGTGCCAGCAGTCCCCAGGTGGCGAACACTGAAGCTTTCTTT.

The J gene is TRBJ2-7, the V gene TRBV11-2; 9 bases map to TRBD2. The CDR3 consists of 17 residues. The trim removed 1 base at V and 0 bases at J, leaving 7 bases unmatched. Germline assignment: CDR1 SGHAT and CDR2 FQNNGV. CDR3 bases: TGTGCCAGCAGCTTAGTGGATAGCGGGAGTACCTCCTACGAGCAGTACTTC. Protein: CASSLVDSGSTSYEQYF.